This T cell receptor beta chain was sequenced for a study of blood T cells in healthy people across ages. The CDR3 has 13 amino acids. J gave up 2 bases and V 6 bases, and 2 bases lay outside the gene matches. A second PCR, run for about 6 to 11 cycles, used a sample-barcoded 5' primer plus a J-beta primer mix. TCRdb used MiXCR to reprocess the 5' RACE reads, holding one entry per CDR3 protein. Found here are about 640,000 distinct CDR3 sequences, less than 35% of them singletons; the top ten hold around a sixth. Ten or more counts support this clonotype. Its antigen is unidentified. Study outcomes and limitations: Versus aged donors, long-lived donors had higher diversity and more naive CD4+ cells. One million T cells yielded diversity estimates that were considered underestimates.

Sample: blood. The J gene is TRBJ2-7, the V gene TRBV12-3 or TRBV12-4; TRBD1 agrees at 9 bases. The TCR originated in a woman of 80 years or more in good health. CDR3 coding DNA: TGTGCCAGCAGGGGGACAGGGACCTACGAGCAGTACTTC. Protein: CASRGTGTYEQYF.